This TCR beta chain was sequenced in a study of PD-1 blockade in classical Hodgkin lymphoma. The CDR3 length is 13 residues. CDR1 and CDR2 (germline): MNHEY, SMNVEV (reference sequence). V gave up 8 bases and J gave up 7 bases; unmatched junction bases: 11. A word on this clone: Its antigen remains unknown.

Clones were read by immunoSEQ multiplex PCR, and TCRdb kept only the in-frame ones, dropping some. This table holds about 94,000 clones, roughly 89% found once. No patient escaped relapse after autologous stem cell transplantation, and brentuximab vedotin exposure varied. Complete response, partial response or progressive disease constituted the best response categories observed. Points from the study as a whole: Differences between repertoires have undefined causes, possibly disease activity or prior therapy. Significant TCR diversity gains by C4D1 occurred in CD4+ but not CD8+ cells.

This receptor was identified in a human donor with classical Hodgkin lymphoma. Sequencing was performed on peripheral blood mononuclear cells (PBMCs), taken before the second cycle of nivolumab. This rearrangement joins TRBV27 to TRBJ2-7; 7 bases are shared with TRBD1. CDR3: CASSQGQLTEQYF. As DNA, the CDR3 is TGTGCCAGCTCCCAGGGACAGCTGACAGAGCAGTACTTC.